Detailed here is one TCR beta chain. Amplification used 60 Vbeta primers and 13 Jbeta primers. Data came from immunoSEQ multiplex PCR; TCRdb stores just in-frame clones and leaves some out. Altogether about 180,000 clones are present, about 80% being singletons, with the ten largest covering 0.5%. The entry originates in a study of cytomegalovirus exposure and HLA in healthy donors. Sequenced material: PBMCs. This receptor was taken from a woman between 50 and 59 years old in good health and CMV-seronegative.

CDR3 sequence: CASSVAGYNEQFF. CDR3 nucleotides: TGTGCCAGCAGCGTAGCAGGCTACAATGAGCAGTTCTTC. The gene calls are TRBV9 and TRBJ2-1; D is unresolved. The CDR3 contains 13 residues. The germline V gene encodes CDR1 SGDLS and CDR2 YYNGEE. Trimming cost V 0 bases and J 3 bases, with 4 bases left between them.